This is a list of T cell receptor beta chains from one sample in a study of blood T cells in healthy people across ages. TCRdb re-analysed the 5' RACE reads in MiXCR, keeping a single row per CDR3 protein. The data hold some 1.7 million distinct CDR3 sequences, with under 30% observed a single time. The sample was blood. The receptors were sampled from a woman in her thirties in good health. Both conserved end residues are part of each CDR3. The order of the fields is V gene, J gene, clone size, CDR3 protein. For some rows the clone size is stated as once, few or many, or as a class when expanded; others skip it.

TRBV21-1	TRBJ2-4	NA	CASRLAGYAKNIQYF
TRBV27	TRBJ1-2	many	CASGNGPDYGYTF
TRBV12-3/TRBV12-4	TRBJ2-1	NA	CASSRQDLAYNEQFF
TRBV2	TRBJ2-5	many	CASSRDRGPETQYF
TRBV12-5	TRBJ1-2	NA	CASGLADLYGYTF
TRBV4-1	TRBJ1-4	NA	CASSRGVIRGGGEKLFF
TRBV29-1	TRBJ1-2	NA	CSAIRTGSYGYTF
TRBV24-1	TRBJ2-1	few	CATSDLRTSGRPKSYNEQFF
TRBV29-1	TRBJ2-3	NA	CSVRRDTQDTQYF
TRBV28	TRBJ1-2	NA	CASAKQDNYGYTF
TRBV3-1	TRBJ2-2	once	CASSHLGLAGPGELFF
TRBV18	TRBJ2-7	many	CASSPGTASYEQYF
TRBV19	TRBJ2-5	few	CATRDQQETQYF
TRBV2	TRBJ1-5	few	CASSEGRGDQPQHF
TRBV6-4	TRBJ2-1	few	CASSPGTGATSSPLGEQFF
TRBV10-3	TRBJ1-3	NA	CAIRGFVRGQGSGNTIYF
TRBV29-1	TRBJ1-4	few	CSVLSTTNEKLFF
TRBV20-1	TRBJ1-5	few	CSAKGGIPGADQPQHF
TRBV4-3	TRBJ2-5	few	CAGAGQETQYF
TRBV27	TRBJ2-3	few	CASSFERGRDTQYF
TRBV2	TRBJ2-1	NA	CASRISGSGDEQFF
TRBV2	TRBJ2-3	NA	CASSEGSPGTAIPGTQYF
TRBV19	TRBJ2-5	many	CASRGLQAETQYF
TRBV5-1	TRBJ2-7	NA	CASSPGGVPRYEQYF
TRBV5-1	TRBJ2-1	few	CASSLQGLAGNEQFF
TRBV27	TRBJ1-2	many	CASSLLPWAGGSGYTF
TRBV3-1	TRBJ2-7	NA	CASSHGTSGRIYEQYF
TRBV25-1	TRBJ2-7	NA	CASSATGISYEQYF
TRBV7-9	TRBJ2-5	few	CASSSPGQGLETQYF
TRBV7-6	TRBJ1-2	few	CASSPGGKGAYFGYTF
TRBV6-1	TRBJ2-7	many	CASTHGASGGRSPYEQYF
TRBV6-1	TRBJ2-4	NA	CATHTMSPRQGWDIQYF
TRBV6-6	TRBJ2-1	few	CASIGGGEQFF
TRBV10-3	TRBJ2-7	many	CAIGRDRLYEQYF
TRBV4-3	TRBJ2-2	NA	CASSQDRSSGNTGELFF
TRBV4-1	TRBJ1-5	few	CASSQGSTAGLNQPQHF
TRBV5-1	TRBJ2-1	NA	CASSAGTGSNEQFF
TRBV2	TRBJ2-7	few	CASTSSTGVVIYEQYF
TRBV7-2	TRBJ1-4	NA	CASSLASGVGNEKLFF
TRBV5-8	TRBJ2-1	NA	CATHYSPTNEQFF
TRBV3-1	TRBJ2-7	many	CASSQGLAGAYEQYF
TRBV20-1	TRBJ1-5	few	CSASEHSGVSNQPQHF
TRBV6-5	TRBJ2-4	once	CASRGQAKNIQCF
TRBV3-1	TRBJ2-5	NA	CASSQVLASETQYF
TRBV5-1	TRBJ2-2	NA	CASSLVTGARAGELFF
TRBV12-3/TRBV12-4	TRBJ1-3	few	CASSFRGQNSGNTIYF
TRBV6-6	TRBJ2-2	NA	CASSYTGAGELFF
TRBV29-1	TRBJ2-1	NA	CSVRAHNEQFF
TRBV5-1	TRBJ2-2	NA	CASSLVQGSGELFF
TRBV7-2	TRBJ2-5	many	CASSLDRGGETQYF
TRBV7-2	TRBJ2-7	many	CASSLGVLASEQYF
TRBV5-1	TRBJ2-7	NA	CASSSGDSPYEQYF
TRBV29-1	TRBJ2-1	NA	CSAEGFGGNIYNEQFF
TRBV5-5	TRBJ2-3	many	CASSPQGGTDTQYF
TRBV6-2/TRBV6-3	TRBJ2-5	NA	CASSSRVAIGETQYF